Listed below are T cell receptor beta chains from one sample, sequenced in a study of chemoradiotherapy in HPV16-positive cancers. Here immunoSEQ multiplex PCR was the method, and the copy in TCRdb shows in-frame clones only, minus some. This sample has about 7,900 clones, with less than 80% found just once. The specimen was taken from a patient who underwent chemoradiotherapy. Every receptor here comes from a human donor with HPV-associated anogenital cancer. Both conserved end residues are part of each CDR3. D genes are given only for firm matches. Size is omitted from some rows. Given values are once, few, many or a class for expanded clones.

TRBV7-9	TRBJ2-7	NA	TRBD2	CASRLAGESYEQYF	TGTGCCAGCAGACTGGCGGGGGAGTCCTACGAGCAGTACTTC
TRBV13	TRBJ2-7	NA	TRBD2	CASSVRGGDEQYF	TGTGCCAGCAGCGTCCGCGGGGGGGACGAGCAGTACTTC
TRBV19	TRBJ2-7	few	TRBD1	CASSMRGLGEQYF	TGTGCCAGTAGTATGAGGGGGCTCGGCGAGCAGTACTTC
TRBV6-5	TRBJ2-5	NA	NA	CASSYQMVGTQYF	TGTGCCAGCAGTTACCAGATGGTCGGGACCCAGTACTTC
TRBV7-2	TRBJ2-3	NA	NA	CASRAVPDTQYF	TGTGCCAGCAGGGCCGTTCCAGATACGCAGTATTTT
TRBV7-2	TRBJ2-3	NA	TRBD2	CASSLIAGFTDTQYF	TGTGCCAGCAGCCTAATAGCGGGGTTCACAGATACGCAGTATTTT
TRBV5-1	TRBJ2-1	NA	NA	CASSERPSSYNEQFF	TGCGCCAGCAGCGAACGACCAAGCTCCTACAATGAGCAGTTCTTC
TRBV30	TRBJ1-2	few	NA	CAWRGFGGDEGYTF	TGTGCCTGGAGGGGCTTTGGGGGGGACGAGGGCTACACCTTC
TRBV11-2	TRBJ2-3	NA	TRBD2	CASSLERGGLDTQYF	TGTGCCAGCAGCTTAGAACGGGGGGGATTAGATACGCAGTATTTT
TRBV19	TRBJ1-4	NA	NA	CASTSHGRDEKLFF	TGTGCCAGTACCTCTCACGGAAGGGATGAAAAACTGTTTTTT
TRBV28	TRBJ1-4	few	NA	CASSSGSRNEKLFF	TGTGCCAGCAGTTCAGGGAGCCGTAATGAAAAACTGTTTTTT
TRBV9	TRBJ2-1	NA	TRBD2	CASSLGLAGGRSNEQFF	TGTGCCAGCAGCCTAGGACTAGCGGGAGGGCGTAGTAATGAGCAGTTCTTC
TRBV7-2	TRBJ2-1	NA	NA	CASSGQDNEQFF	TGTGCCAGCAGCGGCCAAGACAATGAGCAGTTCTTC
TRBV6-5	TRBJ2-2	NA	TRBD2	CASSPGLAQRELFF	TGTGCCAGCAGCCCGGGACTAGCTCAGAGGGAGCTGTTTTTT
TRBV28	TRBJ2-7	NA	NA	CASSPPERASYEQYF	TGTGCCAGCAGTCCCCCTGAGCGGGCGTCCTACGAGCAGTACTTC
TRBV21-1	TRBJ2-2	NA	NA	CAPKGSRANTGELFF	TGTGCCCCCAAGGGGTCCAGGGCGAACACCGGGGAGCTGTTTTTT
TRBV30	TRBJ1-1	NA	NA	CASEAGNMNTEAFF	TGTGCCTCGGAGGCAGGGAACATGAACACTGAAGCTTTCTTT
TRBV11-2	TRBJ1-1	few	TRBD1	CASRATGSTEAFF	TGTGCCAGCAGGGCGACAGGGTCGACTGAAGCTTTCTTT
TRBV5-6	TRBJ2-2	NA	NA	CASSLAWSGELFF	TGTGCCAGCAGCTTGGCATGGTCCGGGGAGCTGTTTTTT
TRBV30	TRBJ2-5	NA	TRBD1	CAWTTGGDGTQYF	TGTGCCTGGACTACAGGGGGCGACGGGACCCAGTACTTC
TRBV10-1	TRBJ2-5	few	NA	CASSESIETQYF	TGCGCCAGCAGTGAGTCTATTGAGACCCAGTACTTC
TRBV7-2	TRBJ1-3	NA	NA	CASSLVGRDSGNTIYF	TGTGCCAGCAGCTTAGTCGGGCGAGACTCTGGAAACACCATATATTTT
TRBV7-3	TRBJ2-3	NA	TRBD2	CASSLLGGGRDTQYF	TGTGCCAGCAGCTTACTCGGCGGGGGGAGGGACACGCAGTATTTT
TRBV7-6	TRBJ2-3	NA	TRBD1	CASSNPGQGSYLYF	TGTGCCAGCAGCAACCCGGGACAGGGTTCTTATCTGTATTTT
TRBV5-4	TRBJ1-3	NA	NA	CASSSDLGAGNTIYF	TGTGCCAGCAGCTCGGACTTGGGCGCTGGAAACACCATATATTTT
TRBV5-4	TRBJ2-1	NA	NA	CASSPTPSSYNEQFF	TGTGCCAGCAGTCCAACCCCGAGCTCCTACAATGAGCAGTTCTTC
TRBV5-6	TRBJ1-6	few	TRBD1	CASSTRTGAGDSPLHF	TGTGCCAGCAGCACCCGGACAGGCGCAGGGGATTCACCCCTCCACTTT
TRBV19	TRBJ2-7	NA	TRBD1	CASKGTGRYEQYF	TGTGCCAGTAAGGGGACAGGACGGTACGAGCAGTACTTC
TRBV27	TRBJ2-1	few	TRBD2	CASRDRLANSPGSYNEQFF	TGTGCCAGCAGGGACCGACTAGCGAACTCTCCAGGCTCCTACAATGAGCAGTTCTTC
TRBV7-6	TRBJ2-6	NA	NA	CASSPRGGSGANVLTF	TGTGCCAGCAGCCCGAGGGGTGGCTCTGGGGCCAACGTCCTGACTTTC
TRBV2	TRBJ2-5	NA	TRBD2	CASRSLAGVAETQYF	TGTGCCAGCAGATCACTAGCGGGAGTCGCTGAGACCCAGTACTTC
TRBV25-1	TRBJ2-5	NA	TRBD1	CAISGTGSGRQETQYF	TGTGCCATCTCCGGGACAGGGTCGGGGCGCCAAGAGACCCAGTACTTC
TRBV28	TRBJ1-3	NA	NA	CASSLLDRSGNTIYF	TGTGCCAGCAGTTTGTTGGATCGGTCTGGAAACACCATATATTTT
TRBV29-1	TRBJ2-2	NA	NA	CSVAEAGELFF	TGCAGCGTTGCGGAGGCCGGGGAGCTGTTTTTT
TRBV7-9	TRBJ2-7	NA	NA	CASTPGQGYEQYF	TGTGCCAGCACCCCAGGGCAGGGCTACGAGCAGTACTTC
TRBV7-7	TRBJ2-2	NA	TRBD2	CASSLLAGTGELFF	TGTGCCAGCAGCTTACTAGCGGGGACCGGGGAGCTGTTTTTT
TRBV5-4	TRBJ2-2	NA	TRBD2	CASSRTSGGNTGELFF	TGTGCCAGCAGCAGGACTAGCGGGGGGAACACCGGGGAGCTGTTTTTT
TRBV27	TRBJ2-7	few	NA	CASSPLRGVNYEQYF	TGTGCCAGCAGTCCCCTCAGGGGCGTTAACTACGAGCAGTACTTC
TRBV7-9	TRBJ2-3	NA	TRBD2	CASSPARGAGSTDTQYF	TGTGCCAGCAGCCCCGCGCGGGGGGCTGGAAGTACAGATACGCAGTATTTT
TRBV6-1	TRBJ2-5	NA	NA	CASSEANRQETQYF	TGTGCCAGCAGTGAAGCAAACAGACAAGAGACCCAGTACTTC
TRBV5-4	TRBJ2-5	NA	TRBD1	CASSEQGAVETQYF	TGTGCCAGCAGCGAACAGGGGGCGGTGGAGACCCAGTACTTC
TRBV10-3	TRBJ2-7	NA	TRBD2	CAISPGGETYEQYF	TGTGCCATCAGCCCGGGGGGGGAAACCTACGAGCAGTACTTC
TRBV27	TRBJ2-7	few	NA	CASKERASYEQYF	TGTGCCAGCAAAGAAAGGGCCTCCTACGAGCAGTACTTC
TRBV18	TRBJ1-5	once	NA	CASSPGSGVAQHF	TGTGCCAGCTCACCGGGATCCGGCGTGGCCCAGCATTTT
TRBV5-1	TRBJ1-2	large	NA	CASSLGGYYGYTF	TGCGCCAGCAGCTTGGGGGGGTACTATGGCTACACCTTC
TRBV30	TRBJ1-2	NA	NA	CAWTGGLSVDGYTF	TGTGCCTGGACTGGAGGTCTGTCCGTGGATGGCTACACCTTC
TRBV5-1	TRBJ2-7	NA	TRBD2	CASSLVGGWDGEQYF	TGCGCCAGCAGCTTGGTCGGGGGGTGGGACGGCGAGCAGTACTTC
TRBV9	TRBJ1-5	NA	TRBD1	CASSASGGSQPQHF	TGTGCCAGCAGCGCCTCAGGGGGCAGTCAGCCCCAGCATTTT
TRBV5-8	TRBJ2-2	NA	NA	CASSFSAGELFF	TGTGCCAGCAGCTTTTCAGCCGGGGAGCTGTTTTTT
TRBV7-9	TRBJ1-1	few	NA	CASSPYRAWGQDTEAFF	TGTGCCAGCAGCCCATACCGAGCCTGGGGGCAGGACACTGAAGCTTTCTTT
TRBV28	TRBJ2-5	NA	NA	CASSIQAGETQYF	TGTGCCAGCAGCATCCAGGCAGGAGAGACCCAGTACTTC
TRBV28	TRBJ1-2	NA	NA	CASTHRVGAVIVGYTF	TGTGCCAGCACCCATCGGGTGGGCGCGGTAATTGTTGGCTACACCTTC